The source of this T cell receptor beta chain is a study of T cell changes during pregnancy in multiple sclerosis. Data came from immunoSEQ multiplex PCR; TCRdb stores just in-frame clones and leaves some out. The repertoire holds about 77,000 clones, with about 89% as singletons. This clone was counted only a few times. V lost 4 bases, J lost 6 bases, and 2 bases stayed unmatched. The CDR3 spans 14 residues. CDR1 is SNHLY, CDR2 FYNNEI, per germline. The sequence was obtained from a female donor with multiple sclerosis, enrolled in a pregnancy study. This rearrangement joins TRBV2 to TRBJ1-4, with TRBD1 matching 10 bases. The sample here was peripheral blood, taken before pregnancy. The CDR3: CASSGGTGDEKLFF. DNA for the CDR3: TGTGCCAGCAGTGGGGGGACAGGGGATGAAAAACTGTTTTTT.